Each of the 21 T cell receptor beta chains below was sequenced from the same sample in a study of metastatic and nonmetastatic thyroid tumors. Using MiXCR, TCRdb re-called clones from the PCR reads. Here the sample spans more than 12,000 clones, roughly 25% being singletons. All patients reached thyroid surgery having received no treatment beforehand. Sequences were obtained from tumor tissue. The receptors originated from a female donor with papillary thyroid cancer or a benign thyroid nodule (not recorded which). Some clones in this sample may be carry-over from other donors' samples.

By sample share, this clone is medium-sized (0.01 to 0.1%). The rearrangement links TRBV18 to TRBJ1-1; D is uncertain. CDR3 length: 14 amino acids. Per germline, CDR1 KGHSH and CDR2 LQKENI. The V gene lost 6 bases and the J gene lost 6 bases, with 17 bases spanning the gap. CDR3 bases: TGTGCCAGCTCCGCTGCGAATAGGCGGCCTGAAGCTTTCTTT. Protein: CASSAANRRPEAFF.

This clone is categorized as medium-sized. The V and J genes are TRBV27 and TRBJ1-1; 7 bases fit TRBD1. Looked up from germline, CDR1 is MNHEY and CDR2 is SMNVEV (reference sequence). The CDR3 extends over 14 amino acids. Germline trimming cut 5 bases from V and 11 bases from J; bases unmatched to any gene: 14. The DNA of the CDR3 is TGTGCCAGCAGTACATCGGACAGGATGTATGGGGCTTTCTTT. Translating it yields CASSTSDRMYGAFF.

A remark on this clone: One end of the junction varies from germline; a read error may be responsible. The V and J genes are TRBV27 and TRBJ2-7, with D perhaps being TRBD1 or TRBD2 (6 bases each). CDR1 is MNHEY, CDR2 SMNVEV, per germline (reference sequence). The CDR3 covers 14 residues. CDR3 in amino acids: CASSALGGPYEQYF. The CDR3 coding sequence is TGTGCCAGCAGTGCTCTAGGGGGGCCCTACGAGCAGTATTTC.

By sample share, this clone is medium-sized. CDR3 coding DNA: TGTGCCAGCAGTACGGCAGCGAACTATGGCTACACCTTC. This gives the protein CASSTAANYGYTF. The J gene is TRBJ1-2, the V gene TRBV6-2 or TRBV6-3; D gene unclear. This CDR3 is 13 amino acids long. Deletions cut 5 bases from V and 2 bases from J, with 9 bases between. The germline CDR1 and CDR2 sequences are MNHEY and SVGEGT.

This clone was seen at least ten times. The chain links TRBV20-1 to TRBJ2-3; 12 bases match TRBD2. The germline gives CDR1 DFQATT, CDR2 SNEGSKA (reference sequence). The CDR3 covers 14 residues. The junction had 9 bases not matched to a gene; V was cut back by 8 bases and J by 6 bases. CDR3 DNA: TGCAGTAATAGAGTGCTAGCGGGAGGGGATACGCAGTATTTT. Amino acid sequence: CSNRVLAGGDTQYF.

This sequence joins TRBV12-3 or TRBV12-4 and TRBJ2-7, with a tentative D call TRBD1 (6 bases). V shed 6 bases and J shed 5 bases, with 11 bases lying between them. The CDR3 is made up of 12 amino acids. The CDR3 loop is CASSQTGHEQYF. CDR3 bases: TGTGCCAGCAGCCAAACAGGGCACGAGCAGTACTTC.

This clone is deemed medium-sized. The chain has TRBV18 and TRBJ2-5; D ambiguous. This CDR3 spans 12 amino acids. Per germline, CDR1 KGHSH and CDR2 LQKENI. V lost 6 bases and J lost 4, with 9 bases in between. Here the CDR3 DNA reads TGTGCCAGCTCCCTCGACCGAGAGACCCAGTACTTC. It yields the protein CASSLDRETQYF.

This clone was picked up a small number of times. The chain joins TRBV28 to TRBJ1-2; D unclear. V was clipped by 5 bases and J by 2 bases, with 15 bases between them. The V gene's germline CDR1 is MDHEN and CDR2 SYDVKM. The CDR3 contains 15 residues. CDR3 in amino acids: CASSTALRSNYGYTF. CDR3 in DNA: TGTGCCAGCAGTACCGCACTTAGATCAAACTATGGCTACACCTTC.

This clone was seen many times. The chain is built from TRBV20-1 and TRBJ1-3; TRBD1 matches at 8 bases. Per the germline V gene, CDR1 is DFQATT and CDR2 is SNEGSKA (reference sequence). The CDR3 consists of 17 residues. Trimming cost V 0 bases and J 0 bases; bases outside gene matches: 7. CDR3 sequence: CSARDITGGVSGNTIYF. CDR3 coding DNA: TGCAGTGCTAGAGATATAACAGGGGGAGTCTCTGGAAACACCATATATTTT.

This clone was seen ten or more times. J is TRBJ2-3 and V is TRBV30; TRBD2 matches 10 bases. The CDR3 is 15 residues long. Germline assignment: CDR1 GTSNPN and CDR2 SVGIG (reference sequence). V trimming: 0 bases; J trimming: 9 bases; junction bases outside the gene matches: 9. The CDR3 is CAWSVASGRGGTQYF. CDR3 DNA: TGTGCCTGGAGTGTAGCTAGCGGGAGAGGAGGGACGCAGTATTTT.

This clone was counted at least ten times. The chain uses TRBV5-1 and TRBJ2-3, with TRBD2 identical over 7 bases. CDR1 is SGHRS, CDR2 YFSETQ, per germline. The CDR3 sequence is 16 residues long. The V gene end was trimmed by 1 base and the J gene end by 0 bases; junction bases not matched to a gene: 5. The CDR3 region is CASSLSLSGSTDTQYF. The CDR3, as DNA: TGCGCCAGCAGCTTGTCCCTTAGCGGGAGCACAGATACGCAGTATTTT. Full variable domain (missing parts from reference TRBV5-1 and TRBJ2-3): KAGVTQTPRYLIKTRGQQVTLSCSPISGHRSVSWYQQTPGQGLQFLFEYFSETQRNKGNFPGRFSGRQFSNSRSEMNVSTLELGDSALYLCASSLSLSGSTDTQYFGPGTRLTVL.

Comments on this clone: This may be a read error: a much more frequent sequence differs by one nucleotide. The DNA for the CDR3 is TGCGCCAGCACCCGGGCGGGGGAGGTCCTGTACAATGAGCAGTTCTTC. It codes for CASTRAGEVLYNEQFF. The chain employs TRBV5-1 and TRBJ2-1, with TRBD2 matching over 7 bases. Germline CDR1 is SGHRS and CDR2 is YFSETQ. The CDR3 has 16 amino acids. Losses at the gene ends were 6 bases for V and 4 bases for J; bases not matched to a gene: 13.

This rearrangement joins TRBV12-3 or TRBV12-4 to TRBJ1-5; TRBD1 agrees at 9 bases. Germline trimming cut 3 bases from V and 5 bases from J; bases unmatched to any gene: 5. There are 15 residues in the CDR3. CDR3 sequence reads: CASSFDRGIDQPQHF. CDR3 DNA: TGTGCCAGCAGTTTCGACAGGGGGATCGATCAGCCCCAGCATTTT.

As regards this clone: At one of its ends the junction is not consistent with the germline gene, which may arise from a read error. The V and J genes are TRBV11-2 and TRBJ2-6, with D perhaps assigned TRBD1 or TRBD2 (5 bases each). This CDR3 region has 17 residues. Germline-derived CDR1 and CDR2 are SGHAT and FQNNGV. The CDR3 bases are TGTGCCAGCAGCCCCGGGGTCTCCTTCTCTGGGGCCAACGTCCTTACTTTC. This sequence encodes CASSPGVSFSGANVLTF.

This clone was counted a few times. V gene TRBV15 combines with J gene TRBJ2-7; D not resolved. The CDR3 is 14 residues long. Germline V gene data show CDR1 as LNHNV and CDR2 as YYDKDF (reference sequence). Trimming stripped 3 bases from V and 0 bases from J, with 9 bases between. CDR3 coding DNA: TGTGCCACCAGCAGGGAAAAGGTCTCCTACGAGCAGTACTTC. This translates into CATSREKVSYEQYF.

This clone occurred many times. The chain employs TRBV7-8 and TRBJ1-2, with unresolved D. The length of the CDR3 is 13 residues. The germline V gene encodes CDR1 SGHVS and CDR2 FQNEAQ. Trimming cost V 3 bases and J 5 bases, with 10 bases left between them. The CDR3 region has the DNA TGTGCCAGCAGCTTTGGGTCCCAATATGGCTACACCTTC. Its translation is CASSFGSQYGYTF.

This clone was detected many times. One base away lies a much larger clone, so this may be a sequencing read error. V usage is TRBV6-2 or TRBV6-3 and J usage is TRBJ2-7; D perhaps matches TRBD1 (6 bases). This CDR3 comprises 18 residues. Germline V gene lookup returns CDR1 MNHEY and CDR2 SVGEGT. V was cut by 6 bases and J by 5 bases, with 29 bases left in between. The CDR3 region is CASRPSRGCNIANDEQYF. The DNA for the CDR3 is TGTGCCAGCAGGCCCAGTAGGGGGTGCAATATTGCCAATGACGAGCAGTACTTC.

This chain joins TRBV5-1 and TRBJ1-1; TRBD1 might be the D (5 bases). Trimming took 4 bases from V and 7 from J, leaving 20 bases between them. The germline CDR1 and CDR2 sequences are SGHRS and YFSETQ. This CDR3 comprises 15 residues. Here the CDR3 DNA reads TGCGCCAGCAGCACCTCTGGGGCAACTCGTAGTGAAGCTTTCTTT. Its protein product is CASSTSGATRSEAFF.

This clone was detected many times. A read error may explain this, as a much larger clone is one base away. The rearrangement links TRBV20-1 to TRBJ2-3, with TRBD2 matching over 7 bases. The CDR3 length is 12 residues. Germline V CDR1 and CDR2: DFQATT, SNEGSKA (reference sequence). Losses at the gene ends were 6 bases for V and 9 bases for J; bases not matched to a gene: 9. The CDR3, as DNA: TGCAGTGCAGCGGGGCAGCCCCCAACGCAGTATTTT. It yields the protein CSAAGQPPTQYF.

This clone ranks as medium-sized. The chain combines TRBV28 with TRBJ1-1; D not certain. V lost 8 bases, J lost 8 bases, and 3 bases lay in between. From germline, CDR1 is MDHEN and CDR2 SYDVKM. CDR3 length: 8 amino acids. The CDR3 region is CASSEAFF. The CDR3 DNA is TGTGCCAGCTCCGAAGCTTTCTTT.

This clone is medium-sized within its sample. Distinct nucleotide sequences in the sample also encode this CDR3. The chain employs TRBV6-1 and TRBJ1-4, with D maybe TRBD1 (5 bases). Per germline, CDR1 MNHNS and CDR2 SASEGT. The CDR3 runs to 15 residues. V was trimmed by 4 bases and J by 0 bases, leaving 9 bases between them. CDR3 sequence: CASSGLGATNEKLFF. CDR3 nucleotides: TGTGCCAGCAGTGGCCTAGGGGCAACTAATGAAAAACTGTTTTTT.